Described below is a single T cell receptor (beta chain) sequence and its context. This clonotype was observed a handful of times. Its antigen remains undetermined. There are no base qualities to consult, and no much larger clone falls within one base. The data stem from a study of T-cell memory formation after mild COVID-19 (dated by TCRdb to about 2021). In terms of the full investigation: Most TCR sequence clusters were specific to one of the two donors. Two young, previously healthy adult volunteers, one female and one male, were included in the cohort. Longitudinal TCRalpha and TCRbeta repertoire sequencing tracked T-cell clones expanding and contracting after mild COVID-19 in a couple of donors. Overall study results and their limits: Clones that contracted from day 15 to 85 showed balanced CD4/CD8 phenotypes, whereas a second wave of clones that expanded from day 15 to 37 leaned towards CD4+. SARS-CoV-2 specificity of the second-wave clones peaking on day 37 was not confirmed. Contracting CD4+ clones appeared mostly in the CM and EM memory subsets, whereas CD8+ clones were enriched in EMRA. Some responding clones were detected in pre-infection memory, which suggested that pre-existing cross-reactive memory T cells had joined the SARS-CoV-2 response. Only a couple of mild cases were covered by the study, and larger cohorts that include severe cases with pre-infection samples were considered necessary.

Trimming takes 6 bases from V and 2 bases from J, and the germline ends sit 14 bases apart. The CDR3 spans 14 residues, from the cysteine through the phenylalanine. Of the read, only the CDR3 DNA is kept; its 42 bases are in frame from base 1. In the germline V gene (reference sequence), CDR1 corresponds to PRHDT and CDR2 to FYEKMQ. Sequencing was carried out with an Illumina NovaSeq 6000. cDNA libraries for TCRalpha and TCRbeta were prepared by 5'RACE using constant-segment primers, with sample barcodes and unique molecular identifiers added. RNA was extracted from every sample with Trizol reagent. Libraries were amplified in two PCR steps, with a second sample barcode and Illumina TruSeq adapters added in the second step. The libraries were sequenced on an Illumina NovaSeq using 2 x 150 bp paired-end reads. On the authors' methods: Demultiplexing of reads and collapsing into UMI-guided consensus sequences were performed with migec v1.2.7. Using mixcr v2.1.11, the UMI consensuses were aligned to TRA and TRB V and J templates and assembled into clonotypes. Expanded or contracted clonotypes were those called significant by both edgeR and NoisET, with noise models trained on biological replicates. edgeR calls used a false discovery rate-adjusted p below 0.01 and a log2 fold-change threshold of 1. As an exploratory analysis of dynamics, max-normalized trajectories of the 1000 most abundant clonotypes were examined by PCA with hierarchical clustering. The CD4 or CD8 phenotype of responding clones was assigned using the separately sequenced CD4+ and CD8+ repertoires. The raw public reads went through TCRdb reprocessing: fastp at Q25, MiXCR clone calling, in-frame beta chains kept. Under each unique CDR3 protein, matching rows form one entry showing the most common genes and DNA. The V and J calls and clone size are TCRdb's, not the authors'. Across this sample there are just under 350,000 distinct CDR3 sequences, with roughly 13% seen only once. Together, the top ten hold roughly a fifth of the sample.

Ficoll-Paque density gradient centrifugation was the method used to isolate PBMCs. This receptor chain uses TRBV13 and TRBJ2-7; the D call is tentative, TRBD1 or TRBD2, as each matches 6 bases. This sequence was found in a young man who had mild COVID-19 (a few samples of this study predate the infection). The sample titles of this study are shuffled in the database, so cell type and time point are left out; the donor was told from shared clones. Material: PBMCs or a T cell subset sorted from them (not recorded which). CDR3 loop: CASSKGGHTYEQYF. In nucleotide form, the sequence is TGTGCCAGCAGTAAGGGGGGACATACCTACGAGCAGTACTTC.